Reported below is one T cell receptor (beta chain). The PCR made use of 60 Vbeta and 13 Jbeta primers. Here immunoSEQ multiplex PCR was the method, and the copy in TCRdb shows in-frame clones only, minus some. The table records 150,000 or so clones, 73% of them present only once. The sample originates from a study of cytomegalovirus exposure and HLA in healthy donors. This CDR3 is 14 amino acids long. Germline CDR1 MNHNS, CDR2 SASEGT. The ends were cut back, 7 bases at V and 0 bases at J, with 12 bases in the middle. The chain recombines TRBV6-1 with TRBJ1-2, with D possibly matching TRBD1 (6 bases). Source material: PBMCs. The clonotype originates from a woman younger than 30 in good health and CMV-seronegative. Here the CDR3 DNA reads TGTGCCAGCACCTGGACAGCCGCTAACTATGGCTACACCTTC. As protein: CASTWTAANYGYTF.